The next 31 T cell receptor beta chains were all read from a single sample in a study of blood T cell repertoires in COVID-19. Sequencing was performed with immunoSEQ multiplex PCR; in TCRdb, only in-frame clones are kept and a portion is missing. The data hold approximately 140,000 clones, with approximately 80% observed a single time. Specimen: peripheral blood. These receptors all come from a man aged 65-85 years with acute or convalescent COVID-19.

This clone has a handful of counts. The V gene is TRBV7-2, the J gene TRBJ1-6; TRBD1 is a possible D gene (5 bases). V dropped 3 bases and J dropped 7 bases, with 13 bases sitting between them. The CDR3 runs 15 residues. Germline assignment: CDR1 SGHTA and CDR2 FQGNSA. In DNA form, the CDR3 reads TGTGCCAGCAGCTTTGGGCCAGGGAGGAATTCACCCCTCCACTTT. Translating gives CASSFGPGRNSPLHF.

Notes on this clone: A read error may be the cause here, since a much bigger clone is one base away. The chain joins TRBV5-1 to TRBJ2-1, with TRBD2 identical over 11 bases. Germline V CDR1 and CDR2: SGHRS, YFSETQ. The ends lost 2 bases at V and 6 bases at J; junction bases unmatched: 4. This CDR3 is 15 amino acids long. CDR3: CASSLHSGGGNEQFF. The CDR3 bases are TGCGCCAGCAGCTTACATAGCGGGGGGGGCAATGAGCAGTTCTTC.

This clone was recorded a few times. This rearrangement joins TRBV10-3 to TRBJ1-2, with 8 bases identical to TRBD1. The germline CDR1 and CDR2 sequences are ENHRY and SYGVKD. The CDR3 has 13 amino acids. The junction had 6 bases not matched to a gene; V was cut back by 7 bases and J by 5 bases. The CDR3 region is CAINGDRSYGYTF. CDR3 coding DNA: TGTGCCATCAATGGGGACAGGTCATATGGCTACACCTTC.

The chain couples TRBV4-2 to TRBJ2-3, with a tentative D call TRBD2 (5 bases). Germline V gene sequence: CDR1 LGHNA, CDR2 YNFKEQ. V was trimmed by 0 bases and J by 0 bases, leaving 13 bases between them. The CDR3 sequence is 17 residues long. CDR3: CASSQDAREGSTDTQYF. The DNA for the CDR3 is TGTGCCAGCAGCCAAGATGCGAGGGAAGGAAGCACAGATACGCAGTATTTT.

The chain joins TRBV28 to TRBJ1-6; no reliable D call. The V end was cut by 10 bases, the J end by 8 bases, with 18 bases between. CDR3 size: 14 residues. The germline CDR1 and CDR2 sequences are MDHEN and SYDVKM. CDR3 protein: CATQTGNRDSPLHF. The CDR3 DNA reads as TGTGCCACACAAACCGGGAACCGGGATTCACCCCTCCACTTT.

This chain links TRBV6-5 with TRBJ1-1; no clear D. CDR1 MNHEY and CDR2 SVGAGI come from the germline V gene. Trimming took 8 bases from V and 1 from J, leaving 11 bases between them. The CDR3 contains 13 residues. In DNA, the CDR3 is TGTGCCAGCTCCATAAACAGGAACACTGAAGCTTTCTTT. Encoded protein: CASSINRNTEAFF.

This chain links TRBV18 with TRBJ2-2, with D perhaps TRBD1 (5 bases). CDR3 length equals 15 residues. CDR1 and CDR2 from the germline V gene are KGHSH and LQKENI. V was shortened by 0 bases and J by 1 base, with 6 bases between the two germline ends. The CDR3 reads CASSPPTGNTGELFF. The CDR3 DNA sequence: TGTGCCAGCTCACCACCTACAGGGAACACCGGGGAGCTGTTTTTT.

The chain has TRBV6-1 and TRBJ2-7, with D maybe TRBD1 (5 bases). This CDR3 has 16 amino acids. The germline V and J ends were trimmed by 4 bases and 0 bases, with 16 bases remaining between them. CDR1 and CDR2 from the germline V gene are MNHNS and SASEGT. The CDR3 region is CASSGQKGRPSYEQYF. CDR3 in DNA: TGTGCCAGCAGTGGACAGAAGGGCCGACCCTCCTACGAGCAGTACTTC.

This clone was seen only once. The chain has TRBV5-8 and TRBJ2-5; 11 nucleotides align to TRBD1. Germline loops: CDR1 SGHTS, CDR2 YDEGEE. This CDR3 has 15 residues. After removal of 6 bases from V and 5 bases from J, the junction contained 9 bases not matched to a gene. CDR3: CASKKGQGALETQYF. The DNA for the CDR3 is TGTGCCAGCAAAAAAGGACAGGGGGCGCTTGAGACCCAGTACTTC.

The genes are TRBV9 and TRBJ2-1; D gene uncertain. Trimming removed 0 bases at V and 7 bases at J, with 17 bases between. The length of the CDR3 is 16 residues. The germline CDR1 and CDR2 sequences are SGDLS and YYNGEE. The CDR3 sequence: CASSVEAARTVNEQFF. The CDR3 DNA reads TGTGCCAGCAGCGTAGAGGCGGCCCGAACTGTGAATGAGCAGTTCTTC.

This chain uses TRBV9 with TRBJ1-2; D unresolved. The CDR3 loop spans 16 amino acids. Germline CDR1 reads SGDLS; CDR2 reads YYNGEE. Deletions cut 4 bases from V and 4 bases from J, with 20 bases between. Here the CDR3 reads CASSPAADRGGYGYTF. The CDR3 bases are TGTGCCAGCAGCCCCGCCGCCGATCGGGGAGGCTATGGCTACACCTTC.

The chain uses TRBV29-1 and TRBJ2-3; 11 bases line up with TRBD2. This CDR3 has 13 amino acids. Unmatched junction bases numbered 3, after V lost 7 bases and J lost 3 bases. CDR1 and CDR2 (germline): SQVTM, ANQGSEA. CDR3 amino acids: CSGRLAGTDTQYF. In nucleotides, the CDR3 is TGCAGCGGGCGACTAGCGGGGACAGATACGCAGTATTTT.

This sequence joins TRBV20-1 and TRBJ1-2; D is uncertain. Germline assignment: CDR1 DFQATT and CDR2 SNEGSKA (reference sequence). The CDR3 is 14 residues long. The V end was cut by 3 bases, the J end by 3 bases, with 14 bases between. The CDR3 loop is CSASSATADYGYTF. CDR3 sequence (DNA): TGCAGTGCTAGTTCGGCGACGGCGGACTATGGCTACACCTTC.

This sequence joins TRBV5-1 and TRBJ2-1; D is perhaps TRBD1 (6 bases). CDR3 size: 13 residues. V dropped 2 bases and J dropped 8 bases, with 11 bases sitting between them. In germline, CDR1 is SGHRS, CDR2 YFSETQ. The CDR3 DNA follows: TGCGCCAGCAGCTTCCTAGGGGGTGATGAGCAGTTCTTC. As protein: CASSFLGGDEQFF.

This clone was seen a few times. The V and J genes are TRBV9 and TRBJ2-5, with 8 bases matching TRBD1. The junction had 8 bases not matched to a gene; V was cut back by 3 bases and J by 4 bases. CDR1 and CDR2 from the germline V gene are SGDLS and YYNGEE. The CDR3 has 15 residues. The CDR3 DNA reads as TGTGCCAGCAGCGGGCAGGGGGCACGGTCAGAGACCCAGTACTTC. It specifies CASSGQGARSETQYF.

J is TRBJ2-5 and V is TRBV6-5; 7 positions match TRBD2. This CDR3 comprises 15 residues. Trimming took 0 bases from V and 4 from J; bases not matched to a gene: 5. Per the germline V gene, CDR1 is MNHEY and CDR2 is SVGAGI. Here the CDR3 reads CASSYSGLRVETQYF. For the CDR3, the DNA is TGTGCCAGCAGTTACTCGGGACTACGGGTAGAGACCCAGTACTTC.

The chain combines TRBV12-3 or TRBV12-4 with TRBJ2-7, with 9 positions matching TRBD1. The trim removed 6 bases at V and 6 bases at J, leaving 6 bases unmatched. This CDR3 has 13 amino acids. The CDR3 DNA follows: TGTGCCAGCAGACAGACAGGGGGGGGCGAGCAGTACTTC. This gives the protein CASRQTGGGEQYF.

V and J are TRBV5-1 and TRBJ2-7; 12 bases map to TRBD2. Germline trimming cut 0 bases from V and 4 bases from J; bases unmatched to any gene: 2. In germline, CDR1 is SGHRS, CDR2 YFSETQ. The CDR3 runs 15 residues. As DNA, the CDR3 is TGCGCCAGCAGCTTGGGACTAGCGGGGGTTTACGAGCAGTACTTC. Translated: CASSLGLAGVYEQYF.

The chain combines TRBV19 with TRBJ1-4; 8 positions match TRBD1. In germline, CDR1 is LNHDA, CDR2 SQIVND (reference sequence). V trimming: 5 bases; J trimming: 4 bases; junction bases outside the gene matches: 3. There are 14 residues in the CDR3. Written as DNA, the CDR3 is TGTGCCAGTAGTTCGGGACAGGTTAATGAAAAACTGTTTTTT. Translating gives CASSSGQVNEKLFF.

This chain joins TRBV3-1 (or the pseudogene TRBV3-2) and TRBJ1-4; 7 positions agree with TRBD1. This CDR3 contains 15 residues. Germline loops: CDR1 LGHDT, CDR2 YNNKEL (reference sequence). Trimming cost V 4 bases and J 7 bases; bases outside gene matches: 9. The CDR3 DNA follows: TGTGCCAGCAGCCCCACAGGGGAGCCCGTTGAAAAACTGTTTTTT. It specifies CASSPTGEPVEKLFF.

The chain joins TRBV6-5 to TRBJ2-2; D may be TRBD2 (5 bases). V lost 0 bases and J 3 bases, leaving 8 bases between the germline ends. Per germline, CDR1 MNHEY and CDR2 SVGAGI. The CDR3 sequence is 15 residues long. CDR3 amino acids: CASSYSGSHTGELFF. The CDR3 DNA reads TGTGCCAGCAGTTACTCGGGGAGTCACACCGGGGAGCTGTTTTTT.

This chain connects TRBV3-1 (or the pseudogene TRBV3-2) to TRBJ1-6; TRBD1 agrees at 9 bases. CDR1 is LGHDT, CDR2 YNNKEL, per germline (reference sequence). There are 19 residues in the CDR3. V shed 4 bases, J shed 9 bases, and the junction held 19 bases outside the gene matches. The CDR3 coding sequence is TGTGCCAGCAGCCGAACCGGGACAGGGAGCATATCACCCTTTTCACCCCTCCACTTT. As protein: CASSRTGTGSISPFSPLHF.

This chain joins TRBV2 and TRBJ2-5; 7 bases line up with TRBD2. Trimming at V came to 6 bases and at J to 2 bases, leaving 3 bases not matched to a gene. CDR1 SNHLY and CDR2 FYNNEI come from the germline V gene. CDR3 length: 13 amino acids. CDR3 region: CASRLAAQETQYF. CDR3 nucleotides: TGTGCCAGCAGGCTAGCGGCTCAAGAGACCCAGTACTTC.

The chain links TRBV9 to TRBJ2-7; TRBD1 agrees at 8 bases. The CDR3 sequence is 13 residues long. After removal of 8 bases from V and 7 bases from J, the junction contained 11 bases not matched to a gene. Germline lookup yields CDR1 SGDLS and CDR2 YYNGEE. The CDR3: CASSRTGTGEQYF. The CDR3 coding sequence is TGTGCCAGTTCCAGGACAGGGACGGGGGAGCAGTACTTC.

The chain recombines TRBV29-1 with TRBJ1-5; tentatively, D is TRBD1 (6 bases). CDR1 SQVTM and CDR2 ANQGSEA come from the germline V gene. Between the trimmed V and J ends, which lost 6 bases and 2 bases, there was a span of 14 bases. This CDR3 region has 14 residues. CDR3 DNA: TGCAGCGTCCTACCCTGGACAGGCAATCAGCCCCAGCATTTT. Protein sequence: CSVLPWTGNQPQHF. The complete variable domain, with remaining parts taken from reference TRBV29-1 and TRBJ1-5, reads SAVISQKPSRDICQRGTSLTIQCQVDSQVTMMFWYRQQPGQSLTLIATANQGSEATYESGFVIDKFPISRPNLTFSTLTVSNMSPEDSSIYLCSVLPWTGNQPQHFGDGTRLSIL.

V and J are TRBV19 and TRBJ1-1; 8 nucleotides agree with TRBD1. CDR3 length: 15 residues. V was pared by 9 bases and J by 2 bases, with 11 bases of the junction left unmatched. CDR1 is LNHDA and CDR2 is SQIVND in the germline V gene (reference sequence). For the CDR3, the DNA is TGTGCCAGCCTACCTTGGACAGGGCTAAACACTGAAGCTTTCTTT. Its protein is CASLPWTGLNTEAFF.

This clone was seen once. The chain recombines TRBV10-1 with TRBJ2-5, with 14 bases matching TRBD2. This CDR3 spans 16 amino acids. Germline V gene lookup returns CDR1 WNHNN and CDR2 SYGVQD (reference sequence). The trim removed 4 bases at V and 6 bases at J, leaving 7 bases unmatched. The DNA for the CDR3 is TGCGCCAGCAGTGCAGGGACTAGCGGGAGTGGAAAGACCCAGTACTTC. Translating it yields CASSAGTSGSGKTQYF.

The chain is built from TRBV28 and TRBJ2-2; D gene ambiguous. V dropped 5 bases and J dropped 4 bases, with 14 bases sitting between them. This CDR3 spans 15 amino acids. Germline-derived CDR1 and CDR2 are MDHEN and SYDVKM. The CDR3 region has the DNA TGTGCCAGCAGTCGCGCCCTACCAACCACCGGGGAGCTGTTTTTT. Its translation: CASSRALPTTGELFF. Using reference TRBV28 and TRBJ2-2 for the parts outside the CDR3, the full variable domain is DVKVTQSSRYLVKRTGEKVFLECVQDMDHENMFWYRQDPGLGLRLIYFSYDVKMKEKGDIPEGYSVSREKKERFSLILESASTNQTSMYLCASSRALPTTGELFFGEGSRLTVL.

This chain uses TRBV7-2 with TRBJ2-1; 8 bases agree with TRBD2. The ends lost 3 bases at V and 0 bases at J; junction bases unmatched: 4. The CDR3 length is 16 residues. The germline gives CDR1 SGHTA, CDR2 FQGNSA. CDR3 residues: CASSFDGTSSYNEQFF. CDR3 bases: TGTGCCAGCAGCTTCGACGGGACTAGCTCCTACAATGAGCAGTTCTTC.

The chain links TRBV6-5 to TRBJ2-7; 9 bases are shared with TRBD1. J was trimmed by 6 bases and V by 5 bases; bases with no gene match: 5. The CDR3 has 13 residues. The germline V gene has CDR1 MNHEY and CDR2 SVGAGI. CDR3 sequence reads: CASSLTGGLEQYF. The CDR3, as DNA: TGTGCCAGCAGTCTGACAGGGGGACTCGAGCAGTACTTC.

This clone was seen only a few times. The chain has TRBV28 and TRBJ1-6, with a possible D match to TRBD1 (5 bases). CDR1 and CDR2 (germline): MDHEN, SYDVKM. The CDR3 spans 14 residues. Trimming removed 3 bases at V and 8 bases at J, with 11 bases between. Written as DNA, the CDR3 is TGTGCCAGCAGTTTTTCACGGGGGGATTCACCCCTCCACTTT. The encoded protein is CASSFSRGDSPLHF.